This TCR beta chain was found in a study of identical twins. Study-wide findings and caveats: Twin pairs' shared out-of-frame alpha sequences were enriched in low generation probability. Researchers caution that invariant MAIT and iNKT cells could partly confound zero-insertion analyses.

Addition of a universal primer site occurred through template switching, and cDNA carried unique molecular identifiers. One entry per CDR3 protein results from TCRdb running MiXCR on the 5' RACE reads. This table has around 490,000 distinct CDR3 sequences, under 25% appearing once. With respect to this clonotype: Its cognate antigen is unknown.

These same records also appear under a second study, on yellow fever vaccine responses in identical twins.

This clonotype was sampled from a woman aged 18-29 years in good health. Material: CD4+ T cells sorted from blood.

Written as DNA, the CDR3 is TGTGCCAGCAGTTACGGGCAGGGAATAGCCTACAATGAGCAGTTCTTC. Residues: CASSYGQGIAYNEQFF. The rearrangement links TRBV6-2 or TRBV6-3 to TRBJ2-1, with D possibly matching TRBD1 (5 bases). This CDR3 region has 16 residues. The germline V gene has CDR1 MNHEY and CDR2 SVGEGT. V was clipped by 2 bases and J by 2 bases, with 13 bases between them.